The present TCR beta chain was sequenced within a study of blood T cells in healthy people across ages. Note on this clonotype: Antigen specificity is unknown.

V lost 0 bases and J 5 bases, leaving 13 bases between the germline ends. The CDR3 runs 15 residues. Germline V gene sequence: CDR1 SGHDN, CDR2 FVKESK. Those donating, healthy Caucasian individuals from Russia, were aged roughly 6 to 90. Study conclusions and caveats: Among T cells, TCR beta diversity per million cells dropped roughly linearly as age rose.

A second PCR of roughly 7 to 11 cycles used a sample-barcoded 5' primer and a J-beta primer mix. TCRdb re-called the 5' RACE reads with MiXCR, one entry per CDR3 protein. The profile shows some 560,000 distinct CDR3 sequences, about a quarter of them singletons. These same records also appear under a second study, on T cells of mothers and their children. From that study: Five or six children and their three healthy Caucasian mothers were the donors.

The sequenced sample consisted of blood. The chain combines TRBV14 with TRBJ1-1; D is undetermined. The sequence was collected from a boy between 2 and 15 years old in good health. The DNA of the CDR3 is TGTGCCAGCAGCCAAGACGACCCGGCAAGGACTGAAGCTTTCTTT. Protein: CASSQDDPARTEAFF.